This T cell receptor (beta chain) was obtained from a study of cytomegalovirus exposure and HLA in healthy donors (dated by TCRdb to about 2017). Background for the entire study: According to an earlier analysis of a few hundred of the donors, about 170 million T cells yielded 100 million or so unique TCR beta sequences and about 300 Gb of sequence data. An early release covering approximately 600 HLA-typed donors comprised about 300 gigabases of sequencing data and 85 million to 100 million unique TCR sequences. In the later analysis, no new phenotypic data were used to find candidate immune exposures; instead, reliance was placed on TCR beta sequences and their occurrence across donors. Every discovery cohort repertoire had been produced on one sequencing platform. The study aimed to test whether cataloging public T cell receptors could reveal signatures of past pathogen exposure. Among several hundred genotyped donors of the cohort, an average of approximately 240,000 unique TCR beta nucleotide sequences was sequenced per donor, of which about 19% were non-productive. In a later analysis, previously published TCR beta repertoires from 600 to 850 donors were re-analyzed and high-resolution HLA genotyping was added so that TCR occurrence patterns could be studied. The study combined high-throughput TCR immunosequencing, statistical association of individual TCRs with disease status, and machine learning to predict cytomegalovirus infection status. Besides the first cohort of 500 to 700 subjects, a separate validation cohort made up of 95 to 150 different subjects was used. Class I and class II HLA loci were covered by the typing at four-digit resolution. Genome-wide SNP genotypes for about three fifths of the 666 donors were used in a later genetic analysis, which treated that subset as a discovery cohort. The number of donors typed differed by locus, with about 629-630 for A, B, C, DRB1 and DQB1, around 560 for DQA1, 600 to 610 for DPA1, and approximately 470 for DPB1. The genetic ancestry cluster associated with self-reported Caucasian donors included 81% of the 300 to 450 genotyped donors. To decide whether each TCR beta V gene segment behaved as functional or pseudogenic, an earlier analysis of some 600 of the donors relied on high-throughput TCR beta sequencing. Donor age, sex, ethnicity and CMV serostatus were collected together with the repertoire data. Using immunosequencing, the study profiled T cell repertoires from about 620 subjects and related those repertoires to cytomegalovirus serostatus. Because of strong linkage in the cohort, roughly five DR-DQ haplotypes were treated as single units for association and clustering. Broad study findings and their caveats: A cluster of highly shared sequence variants was judged likely to be a technical artifact of the sequencing pipeline. For the cohort, immune exposure information was limited to CMV serostatus. A later analysis found that most CMV-associated TCR beta chains appeared HLA-restricted, with HLA associations seemingly driven largely by CMV exposure. In an earlier analysis of under 600 of the donors, most TCR beta V segments were observed in productive rearrangements about 87% or about 30% of the time, broadly matching IMGT annotations. Roughly uniform sequencing depth across donors was assumed in presence/absence analyses, although this assumption may not hold. A few of the identified cytomegalovirus-associated TCR beta chains were confirmed in vitro to be specific for cytomegalovirus antigens. The cohort was sequenced for TCR beta chains only, and without alpha or paired-chain data the features that could be detected were limited. A further reported finding was that TCR beta sequences accurately predicted the HLA-A and HLA-B alleles for most subjects in the first cohort. In a later analysis, the rate of TCR association differed among HLA loci, with DRB1 alleles having the most associated TCRs and HLA-C alleles having the fewest. In a later genetic analysis, fewer N-insertions in productive TCRs were reported among donors in an Asian-associated ancestry cluster than the roughly 640-donor mean. The study gave a list of over 150 TCR beta chains associated with cytomegalovirus. The classifier was reported to diagnose cytomegalovirus status with high specificity and sensitivity in both the original and validation cohorts. Because HLA typing was missing for some donors at each locus, association tests included only the typed subset. In a later analysis, several top co-occurrence clusters were reported to appear linked to parvovirus B19, influenza, CMV and Epstein-Barr virus. Specific HLA alleles were associated with roughly 17,000 TCR beta sequences at a false discovery rate of 0.05 in a later analysis. A later genetic analysis associated a missense DCLRE1C variant with V-gene and J-gene trimming of TCR beta chains, and an independent cohort replicated the association. Because counts were too low, roughly 16 rarely observed V segments, including chromosome 9 orphons, were left out of the earlier analysis of 587 of the donors. In a later analysis, HLA-associated TCR beta chains were found to be more clonally expanded and to have lower generation probabilities than equally common non-associated chains. The authors suggested that the approach could potentially be generalized to other disease states and immunological phenotypes. Correlated functional status among segregating V segments might be attributable to linkage disequilibrium, but an unknown experimental factor could not be ruled out. Assigning TCR associations to individual alleles was difficult when HLA alleles, especially DR and DQ, strongly co-occurred. Across donors, most TCR sequences were observed very rarely, whereas some public TCRs were present in many individuals.

Concerning this clone: It lacks a known antigen. No per-base quality is available; no much larger clone lies one base away.

The cohort comprised hundreds of healthy bone marrow donors. Cohort members were all nominally healthy when sampled, although unrecorded immune exposures were likely present. The donor tested CMV seronegative and was one of the 352 seronegative cohort members. Each donor provided a peripheral blood sample, and peripheral blood mononuclear cells were used for TCR beta sequencing. Genomic DNA was extracted from the blood cell samples with the Qiagen DNeasy Blood Extraction Kit. To prepare the library, the immunoSEQ multiplex PCR assay was applied. The multiplex PCR relied on a mix of 60 forward primers for TCR Vbeta segments and 13 reverse primers for TCR Jbeta segments. The CDR3 region of rearranged TCR beta genes was amplified from genomic DNA by a multiplex PCR assay. Amplified TCR beta libraries were sequenced as 87-base-pair reads on the Illumina HiSeq System. Turning to the authors' computational methods: A later analysis tallied roughly 78 million unique TCR beta chains across the 660 or so repertoires, and some 10 million of those chains were shared by two or more donors. A nearest-neighbor algorithm error-corrected the raw reads and collapsed the reads into unique sequences, merging closely related sequences to remove PCR and sequencing errors. CDR3 sequences were aligned to IMGT reference sequences to assign V, D and J gene segments. Each retained sequence needed at least a six-nucleotide match to both a V gene segment and a J gene segment. A rearrangement was called productive if the CDR3 had no stop codons and remained in frame with V and J, and every other rearrangement was called non-productive. CDR3 was defined according to IMGT convention as the region running from the second conserved V-encoded cysteine to the conserved J-encoded phenylalanine. The earlier analysis of 450 to 750 of the donors excluded any sequence lacking an unambiguous match to a single V gene segment. An earlier analysis of 500 to 700 of the donors classified V segments as functional when productive rearrangements were above 56.7% and as segregating when the standard deviation between donors was above 5%. A statistical classification framework was developed to diagnose cytomegalovirus status using the catalog of TCR beta chain sequences. In a later analysis, TCR nucleotide sequences were compared against IMGT/GENE-DB human TR gene sequences so that V and J genes could be assigned. In a later analysis, CDR3 sequences and most-parsimonious VDJ recombination scenarios were assigned using the TCRdist pipeline. In a later analysis, every TCR beta chain was defined by the combination of its CDR3 amino acid sequence and its V-gene family, and reads without a unique V-gene family were dropped. A later analysis removed 592 highly shared, low-generation-probability nucleotide sequences to deal with suspected cross-contamination and a sequencing artifact. For each public chain, a later analysis derived a clonal expansion index from normalized ranks of inferred template counts within each repertoire. In a later analysis, generation probabilities were computed using a VDJ recombination model fitted to out-of-frame rearrangements, and the results were checked against IGoR. In a later analysis, hypergeometric tests were used to score TCR-TCR, TCR-HLA and TCR-CMV co-occurrence, with a repertoire-size bias correction applied to TCR pairs. To estimate false discovery rates, a later analysis permuted the HLA or CMV assignments 20 times. In a later analysis, co-occurring TCRs were grouped using DBSCAN, with TCRdist sequence similarity added in when clustering inside HLA-allele-positive subsets. Co-occurrence clustering excluded repertoires with fewer than 30,000 or more than 120,000 public chains, plus five with anomalous nucleotide sharing. The immuneACCESS repertoire file appears here via TCRdb, limited to in-frame rearrangements. These files lack a portion of the clones; in checked studies, under half of the deficit traces to unresolved V genes, and the cause of the others is not known. D and trimming were read from the DNA, whereas the V and J calls and clone size are those reported in that table. The sample table contains about 160,000 clones; only one count was recorded for 75% of them. 4.9% of the sample comes from the top ten.

The clonotype comes from a male donor in good health and CMV-seronegative. The sample was PBMCs.

The CDR3 has the sequence CASSSGGSNYGYTF. Read as DNA, the sequence is TGTGCCAGCAGTTCGGGGGGATCTAACTATGGCTACACCTTC. The chain was built from TRBV28 and TRBJ1-2; possibly the D gene is TRBD1, per 5 matching bases. V loses 4 bases, J loses 0 bases, and the germline ends lie 9 bases apart. The CDR3 has 14 amino acids, counting the end cysteine and phenylalanine. Only CDR3 DNA remains: 42 bases, in frame from the first base. CDR1 and CDR2 were assigned from the germline V gene as MDHEN and SYDVKM.